The source of this TCR beta chain is a study of cytomegalovirus exposure and HLA in healthy donors. Both 60 Vbeta primers and 13 Jbeta primers went into the PCR. The data were produced by immunoSEQ multiplex PCR, yet TCRdb's version contains in-frame clones alone and is incomplete. The table includes around 210,000 clones, around 84% detected once. Points on this clone: Its antigen remains unknown.

Study-wide points: Most TCR beta V segments were productive about 87% or about 30% of the time in an earlier analysis.

This CDR3 region has 16 residues. The V gene's germline CDR1 is SGHRS and CDR2 YFSETQ. V gave up 2 bases and J gave up 3 bases, with 17 bases separating them. This TCR came from a girl aged 2 to 10 in good health and CMV-seronegative. The V gene is TRBV5-1, the J gene TRBJ1-2, with D unresolved. Material: PBMCs. In DNA form, the CDR3 reads TGCGCCAGCAGCTTTGATAGCGTGGGGTCGGACTATGGCTACACCTTC. It codes for CASSFDSVGSDYGYTF.